The 2 T cell receptor beta chains given below trace back to one sample, sequenced in a study of blood T cell repertoires in COVID-19. Profiling relied on immunoSEQ multiplex PCR, and the TCRdb table lists in-frame clones only, not all of them. Of some 48,000 clones listed, roughly 80% are singletons. The source material was peripheral blood. These receptors originate from a human donor with acute or convalescent COVID-19. The donor label of this sample is uncertain.

The chain's CDR3 is CASSAGTDITGELFF. Written as DNA, the CDR3 is TGTGCCAGCAGTGCGGGGACAGATATCACCGGGGAGCTGTTTTTT. The genes are TRBV2 and TRBJ2-2; 7 positions agree with TRBD1. CDR1 SNHLY and CDR2 FYNNEI come from the germline V gene. The CDR3 loop spans 15 amino acids. The V segment lost 4 bases and the J segment 4 bases; nucleotides outside the gene matches: 6.

The rearrangement links TRBV7-2 to TRBJ2-5, with D possibly being TRBD2 (7 bases). Germline V gene data show CDR1 as SGHTA and CDR2 as FQGNSA. The CDR3 covers 16 residues. V was cut by 5 bases and J by 1 base, with 17 bases left in between. The CDR3 here is CASSQNPGGLQETQYF. The CDR3 coding sequence is TGTGCCAGCAGCCAAAACCCGGGGGGCCTCCAAGAGACCCAGTACTTC.